What follows are 27 T cell receptor beta chains derived from one specimen sequenced in a study of CD8 T cells in Susac syndrome. It was with random hexamers that about 0.45 to 1 ug RNA was reverse transcribed. TCRdb ran MiXCR on the immunoSEQ multiplex PCR reads and lists one entry per CDR3 protein. The repertoire includes roughly 150,000 distinct CDR3 sequences, 92% of them detected once, and 0.065% to 0.1% sits in the top ten. The sequenced material came from CD4+ T cells from PBMCs. These receptor sequences come from a human donor in good health.

The chain is built from TRBV9 and TRBJ2-2; D not certain. V was trimmed by 0 bases and J by 6 bases, leaving 6 bases between them. This CDR3 is 13 amino acids long. CDR1 SGDLS and CDR2 YYNGEE come from the germline V gene. This CDR3 reads CASSVVGAGELFF. The CDR3 DNA sequence: TGTGCCAGCAGCGTAGTAGGCGCCGGGGAGCTGTTTTTT. Together with reference TRBV9 and TRBJ2-2, the CDR3 gives the full variable domain: DSGVTQTPKHLITATGQRVTLRCSPRSGDLSVYWYQQSLDQGLQFLIQYYNGEERAKGNILERFSAQQFPDLHSELNLSSLELGDSALYFCASSVVGAGELFFGEGSRLTVL.

V is TRBV29-1 and J is TRBJ2-7, with 8 bases matching TRBD1. The CDR3 is 12 residues long. CDR1 and CDR2 from the germline V gene are SQVTM and ANQGSEA. V lost 6 bases to trimming and J lost 3 bases; unmatched junction nucleotides: 4. CDR3 nucleotide sequence: TGCAGCGTAAACAGGGGGGTCTACGAGCAGTACTTC. It yields the protein CSVNRGVYEQYF.

The chain couples TRBV20-1 to TRBJ2-5; D call uncertain. The CDR3 runs to 14 residues. The germline V gene has CDR1 DFQATT and CDR2 SNEGSKA (reference sequence). V was pared by 5 bases and J by 1 base, with 14 bases between. The CDR3 nucleotides are TGCAGTGCTCCCCCCGGTGCAGGCCAAGAGACCCAGTACTTC. It is translated as CSAPPGAGQETQYF.

This sequence joins TRBV28 and TRBJ2-1, with D maybe TRBD1 (5 bases). V gave up 8 bases and J gave up 6 bases, with 14 bases separating them. In germline, CDR1 is MDHEN, CDR2 SYDVKM. The length of the CDR3 is 13 residues. The CDR3 region is CASRGAGINEQFF. CDR3 nucleotides: TGTGCCAGCCGTGGGGCAGGGATCAATGAGCAGTTCTTC.

This clonotype was recorded once. V and J are TRBV10-2 and TRBJ2-7; 7 nucleotides agree with TRBD2. The ends lost 8 bases at V and 0 bases at J; junction bases unmatched: 7. CDR1 and CDR2 (germline): WSHSY, SAAADI. The CDR3 has 14 amino acids. In DNA form, the CDR3 reads TGCGCCAGCCGCGGCGGGGGAAGCTCCTACGAGCAGTACTTC. Protein product: CASRGGGSSYEQYF.

The gene calls are TRBV28 and TRBJ2-7; the match to TRBD1 covers 8 bases. The junction had 3 bases not matched to a gene; V was cut back by 2 bases and J by 3 bases. Germline loops: CDR1 MDHEN, CDR2 SYDVKM. CDR3 length: 14 residues. CDR3 DNA: TGTGCCAGCAGTTTACAGGACAGGGTCTACGAGCAGTACTTC. It specifies CASSLQDRVYEQYF. Looking up the rest from reference TRBV28 and TRBJ2-7 gives the full variable domain: DVKVTQSSRYLVKRTGEKVFLECVQDMDHENMFWYRQDPGLGLRLIYFSYDVKMKEKGDIPEGYSVSREKKERFSLILESASTNQTSMYLCASSLQDRVYEQYFGPGTRLTVT.

This chain joins TRBV5-6 and TRBJ2-2; TRBD2 aligns across 7 bases. The CDR3 is 16 amino acids. J gave up 1 base and V 4 bases, and 7 bases lay outside the gene matches. Germline lookup yields CDR1 SGHDT and CDR2 YYEEEE. For the CDR3, the DNA is TGTGCCAGCAGCCCTCTGGGCGGGAGGAACACCGGGGAGCTGTTTTTT. Protein sequence: CASSPLGGRNTGELFF.

The V call is TRBV6-5, the J call TRBJ2-7, with 10 bases lining up with TRBD2. This CDR3 contains 15 residues. Germline CDR1 MNHEY, CDR2 SVGAGI. Trimming cost V 0 bases and J 6 bases; bases outside gene matches: 5. CDR3 sequence (DNA): TGTGCCAGCAGTTACTCGCTAGCGGGGGCTGTCGAGCAGTACTTC. Its translation is CASSYSLAGAVEQYF.

V and J are TRBV5-1 and TRBJ2-5; no clear D gene. The germline gives CDR1 SGHRS, CDR2 YFSETQ. The ends were cut back, 5 bases at V and 0 bases at J, with 11 bases in the middle. The CDR3 sequence is 14 residues long. The CDR3 spells CASRQVADQETQYF. The CDR3 nucleotides are TGCGCCAGCAGGCAGGTCGCGGACCAAGAGACCCAGTACTTC.

The chain employs TRBV10-3 and TRBJ1-2; D uncertain. Looked up from germline, CDR1 is ENHRY and CDR2 is SYGVKD. This CDR3 spans 15 amino acids. Trimming removed 4 bases at V and 2 bases at J, with 14 bases between. The DNA for the CDR3 is TGTGCCATCAGTGGACAACAGAAAAGGAACTATGGCTACACCTTC. Translation: CAISGQQKRNYGYTF.

The chain recombines TRBV7-2 with TRBJ2-1, with D unclear. Germline V gene data show CDR1 as SGHTA and CDR2 as FQGNSA. The CDR3 is 15 amino acids. Trimming took off 5 bases at V and 4 bases at J, with 15 bases between the two ends. The CDR3: CASSSQALQYNEQFF. The CDR3 DNA reads TGTGCCAGCAGCAGCCAGGCGCTACAATACAATGAGCAGTTCTTC.

CDR3 loop: CATSRDQKETQYF. In nucleotides, the CDR3 is TGTGCCACCAGCAGAGATCAAAAAGAGACCCAGTACTTC. This chain uses TRBV15 with TRBJ2-5; D call uncertain. Germline V gives CDR1 LNHNV, CDR2 YYDKDF (reference sequence). Trimming stripped 0 bases from V and 3 bases from J, with 5 bases between. The CDR3 is 13 residues long.

This chain links TRBV18 with TRBJ1-2; a weak D match, TRBD1 (6 bases). The ends were cut back, 2 bases at V and 8 bases at J, with 12 bases in the middle. This CDR3 is 13 amino acids long. Germline CDR1 is KGHSH and CDR2 is LQKENI. The CDR3 nucleotides are TGTGCCAGCTCACCAGGGGGGGCGATCGGCTACACCTTC. This codes for CASSPGGAIGYTF. Full variable domain (rest looked up from reference TRBV18 and TRBJ1-2): NAGVMQNPRHLVRRRGQEARLRCSPMKGHSHVYWYRQLPEEGLKFMVYLQKENIIDESGMPKERFSAEFPKEGPSILRIQQVVRGDSAAYFCASSPGGAIGYTFGSGTRLTVV.

This chain links TRBV7-2 with TRBJ2-7; no clear D. This CDR3 region has 13 residues. Germline CDR1 is SGHTA and CDR2 is FQGNSA. The V end lost 7 bases, the J end lost 1 base, and 11 bases lay between the germline ends. CDR3 residues: CASTGSTSYEQYF. The CDR3 coding sequence is TGTGCCAGCACCGGCAGCACTTCCTACGAGCAGTACTTC.

The gene calls are TRBV6-5 and TRBJ1-3; weak D call: TRBD1 (6 bases). The CDR3 runs to 14 residues. Germline V gene sequence: CDR1 MNHEY, CDR2 SVGAGI. Trimming took 0 bases from V and 4 from J, leaving 7 bases between them. The CDR3 spells CASSYSGAGNTIYF. DNA of the CDR3: TGTGCCAGCAGTTACTCGGGGGCGGGAAACACCATATATTTT.

The V gene is TRBV5-1, the J gene TRBJ2-7, with TRBD1 as a possible D gene (6 bases). The V gene's germline CDR1 is SGHRS and CDR2 YFSETQ. This CDR3 contains 15 residues. V shed 4 bases and J shed 2 bases, with 16 bases lying between them. CDR3 in amino acids: CASSVSGTSTYEQYF. DNA for the CDR3: TGCGCCAGCAGCGTATCCGGGACATCGACCTACGAGCAGTACTTC.

The chain recombines TRBV5-1 with TRBJ2-2; D is possibly TRBD1 (5 bases). CDR1 is SGHRS and CDR2 is YFSETQ in the germline V gene. The CDR3 has 14 amino acids. V dropped 1 base and J dropped 6 bases, with 10 bases sitting between them. The DNA of the CDR3 is TGCGCCAGCAGCTTGTCCCTGGGGCCCGGGGAGCTGTTTTTT. As protein: CASSLSLGPGELFF.

This sequence joins TRBV10-1 and TRBJ2-2; D perhaps matches TRBD2 (6 bases). Per the germline V gene, CDR1 is WNHNN and CDR2 is SYGVQD (reference sequence). Trimming took 4 bases from V and 10 from J, leaving 13 bases between them. This CDR3 comprises 13 residues. CDR3 sequence (DNA): TGCGCCAGCAGTGTGTTGGGGGGTGCGGAGCTGTTTTTT. Protein sequence: CASSVLGGAELFF.

The V and J genes are TRBV5-1 and TRBJ2-3, with D uncertain. V lost 5 bases and J 3 bases, leaving 7 bases between the germline ends. Germline loops: CDR1 SGHRS, CDR2 YFSETQ. The CDR3 spans 12 residues. The CDR3 DNA is TGCGCCAGCAGGGTTGAGACAGATACGCAGTATTTT. This sequence encodes CASRVETDTQYF.

CDR3: CAWSSGSTGGFGDTQYF. DNA of the CDR3: TGTGCCTGGAGTAGTGGGAGTACGGGGGGATTTGGAGATACGCAGTATTTT. The V and J genes are TRBV30 and TRBJ2-3; the match to TRBD2 covers 7 bases. Germline values: CDR1 GTSNPN, CDR2 SVGIG (reference sequence). The V gene end was trimmed by 2 bases and the J gene end by 5 bases; junction bases not matched to a gene: 16. The CDR3 has 17 amino acids. The full variable domain, completed using reference TRBV30 and TRBJ2-3, is SQTIHQWPATLVQPVGSPLSLECTVEGTSNPNLYWYRQAAGRGLQLLFYSVGIGQISSEVPQNLSASRPQDRQFILSSKKLLLSDSGFYLCAWSSGSTGGFGDTQYFGPGTRLTVL.

This chain connects TRBV3-1 to TRBJ2-3, with TRBD2 matching over 11 bases. J lost 4 bases, V lost 4 bases, and 10 bases had no gene match. There are 17 residues in the CDR3. Germline CDR1 is LGHDT and CDR2 is YNNKEL (reference sequence). The CDR3 region is CASSPDLSGGASDTQYF. CDR3 sequence (DNA): TGTGCCAGCAGCCCCGACCTTAGCGGGGGGGCCTCAGATACGCAGTATTTT.

The chain joins TRBV18 to TRBJ2-1; 11 nucleotides line up with TRBD2. This CDR3 is built from 16 residues. The V and J ends lost 2 bases and 9 bases, in that order; junction bases with no gene match: 9. The germline CDR1 and CDR2 sequences are KGHSH and LQKENI. The CDR3 reads CASSPMLAGGRGEQFF. CDR3 in DNA: TGTGCCAGCTCACCAATGCTAGCGGGAGGACGGGGTGAGCAGTTCTTC.

This clonotype was recorded only once. The chain combines TRBV7-8 with TRBJ1-3; no definite D call. Germline lookup yields CDR1 SGHVS and CDR2 FQNEAQ. V lost 2 bases, J lost 4 bases, and 12 bases lay in between. The CDR3 is 15 amino acids. CDR3 nucleotide sequence: TGTGCCAGCAGCTTAAGCTCCGGGTTAGGAAACACCATATATTTT. This encodes CASSLSSGLGNTIYF.

The genes are TRBV6-5 and TRBJ1-2, with D uncertain. CDR1 is MNHEY, CDR2 SVGAGI, per germline. Trimming shortened V by 6 bases and J by 8 bases, and 22 bases separated the two germline ends. This CDR3 has 15 residues. CDR3 nucleotides: TGTGCCAGCAGCCCCCCAGCGGCTGCCTCTTCGGGCTACACCTTC. Protein product: CASSPPAAASSGYTF.

The chain carries TRBV2 and TRBJ1-4; TRBD1 agrees at 7 bases. J gave up 8 bases and V 6 bases, and 6 bases lay outside the gene matches. Per germline, CDR1 SNHLY and CDR2 FYNNEI. The CDR3 loop spans 13 amino acids. For the CDR3, the DNA is TGTGCCAGCAGCCTCCCAGGGGGGGAAAAACTGTTTTTT. The encoded protein is CASSLPGGEKLFF.

CDR3 loop: CASSISGLAANYGYTF. The CDR3 region has the DNA TGTGCCAGTAGTATATCAGGCCTGGCAGCTAACTATGGCTACACCTTC. The chain has TRBV19 and TRBJ1-2; D unresolved. Germline CDR1 is LNHDA and CDR2 is SQIVND (reference sequence). The CDR3 has 16 amino acids. V lost 2 bases and J 0 bases, leaving 13 bases between the germline ends.

The chain recombines TRBV6-1 with TRBJ1-1; D call uncertain. This CDR3 is 12 amino acids long. The V end was cut by 2 bases, the J end by 8 bases, with 9 bases between. Germline assignment: CDR1 MNHNS and CDR2 SASEGT. The CDR3 DNA reads as TGTGCCAGCAGTGAATATGTCAGGGAAGCTTTCTTT. Translation: CASSEYVREAFF.